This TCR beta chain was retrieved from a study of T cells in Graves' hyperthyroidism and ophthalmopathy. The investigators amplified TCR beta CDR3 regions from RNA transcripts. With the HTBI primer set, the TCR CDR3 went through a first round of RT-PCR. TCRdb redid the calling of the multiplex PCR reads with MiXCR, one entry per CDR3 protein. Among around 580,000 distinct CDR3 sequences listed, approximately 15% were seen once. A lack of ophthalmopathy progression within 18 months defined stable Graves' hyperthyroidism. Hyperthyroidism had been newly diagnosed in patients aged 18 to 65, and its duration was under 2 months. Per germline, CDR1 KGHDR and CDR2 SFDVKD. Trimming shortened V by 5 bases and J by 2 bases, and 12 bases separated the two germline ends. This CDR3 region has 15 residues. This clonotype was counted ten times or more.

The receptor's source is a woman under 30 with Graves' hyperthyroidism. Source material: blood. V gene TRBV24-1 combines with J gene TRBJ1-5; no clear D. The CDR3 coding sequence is TGTGCCACCAGTGGTGTGGGTTTAGGCAATCAGCCCCAGCATTTT. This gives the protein CATSGVGLGNQPQHF.